The 29 T cell receptor beta chains presented below share a single source sample, sequenced in a study of blood T cell repertoires in COVID-19 (dated by TCRdb to 2020 to 2021). The library was produced with the immunoSEQ multiplex PCR assay. Sourced from immuneACCESS, this table was stored by TCRdb with only in-frame sequences that have V and J called. A share of the clones is absent; for the studies checked, an unresolved V gene accounts for under half, and the remainder has no known explanation. The sample table shows around 140,000 clones, and roughly 84% are seen once. The ten largest clones represent more than 1.4% of the sample. The sequenced sample consisted of peripheral blood. The receptors here all came from a man in his 60s with acute or convalescent COVID-19.

This clone was counted at least ten times. The rearrangement uses TRBV28 and TRBJ2-3; D may be TRBD2 (5 bases). The CDR3 consists of 13 residues. Trimming took off 8 bases at V and 2 bases at J, with 11 bases between the two ends. Germline V gives CDR1 MDHEN, CDR2 SYDVKM. CDR3 residues: CASEGSFTDTQYF. In DNA, the CDR3 is TGTGCCAGCGAAGGGAGCTTCACAGATACGCAGTATTTT.

The J gene is TRBJ2-7, the V gene TRBV30; TRBD2 aligns across 7 bases. The CDR3 runs to 13 residues. Germline V gene data show CDR1 as GTSNPN and CDR2 as SVGIG (reference sequence). Germline trimming cut 0 bases from V and 4 bases from J; bases unmatched to any gene: 3. The CDR3 here is CAWSVAGTYEQYF. The CDR3 coding sequence is TGTGCCTGGAGTGTAGCGGGGACTTACGAGCAGTACTTC.

This rearrangement joins TRBV5-4 to TRBJ2-1, with 9 bases identical to TRBD2. CDR3 length: 15 residues. V dropped 1 base and J dropped 4; count of bases not matched to a gene: 3. Germline V gene lookup returns CDR1 SGHNT and CDR2 YYREEE (reference sequence). CDR3 DNA: TGTGCCAGCAGCTTGCGAGCGGGAGGTTACAATGAGCAGTTCTTC. It encodes CASSLRAGGYNEQFF.

The rearrangement joins TRBV3-1 (or the pseudogene TRBV3-2) to TRBJ1-5, with 7 bases lining up with TRBD1. J was trimmed by 2 bases and V by 4 bases; bases with no gene match: 5. Germline CDR1 LGHDT, CDR2 YNNKEL (reference sequence). The CDR3 consists of 15 residues. The CDR3 nucleotides are TGTGCCAGCAGCCCCCAGGGGGAGCGCAATCAGCCCCAGCATTTT. Amino acids: CASSPQGERNQPQHF.

The chain has TRBV3-1 (or the pseudogene TRBV3-2) and TRBJ2-7; D gene uncertain. The CDR3 sequence is 14 residues long. V was clipped by 0 bases and J by 1 base, with 7 bases between them. Germline CDR1 is LGHDT and CDR2 is YNNKEL (reference sequence). CDR3 loop: CASSQDRFSYEQYF. The DNA for the CDR3 is TGTGCCAGCAGCCAAGACAGGTTTTCCTACGAGCAGTACTTC.

This clone was observed many times. CDR3 DNA sequence: TGCAGTGCTAGTGGAGGACTAGCGGGAGTAGCGGACATTCAGTACTTC. This encodes CSASGGLAGVADIQYF. The chain combines TRBV20-1 with TRBJ2-4, with 13 bases lining up with TRBD2. V was pared by 3 bases and J by 8 bases, with 10 bases of the junction left unmatched. This CDR3 region has 16 residues. Germline lookup yields CDR1 DFQATT and CDR2 SNEGSKA (reference sequence).

The rearrangement links TRBV7-3 to TRBJ2-5, with D unresolved. This CDR3 has 13 residues. The germline V gene encodes CDR1 SGHTA and CDR2 FQGTGA. Trimming removed 2 bases from V and 2 bases from J, with 6 bases in between. The CDR3 DNA follows: TGTGCCAGCAGCTTATTCGGGCAAGAGACCCAGTACTTC. Translated: CASSLFGQETQYF.

The chain couples TRBV10-3 to TRBJ2-7; 8 bases match TRBD2. The CDR3 consists of 17 residues. The ends lost 0 bases at V and 6 bases at J; junction bases unmatched: 13. The V gene's germline CDR1 is ENHRY and CDR2 SYGVKD. CDR3 nucleotide sequence: TGTGCCATCAGTGAGTCGACGAACCCGGGGGGGTTCAGCGAGCAGTACTTC. It is translated as CAISESTNPGGFSEQYF.

The J gene is TRBJ2-7, the V gene TRBV5-5, with D possibly matching TRBD1 (6 bases). The CDR3 sequence is 15 residues long. V was shortened by 4 bases and J by 0 bases, with 14 bases between the two germline ends. Looked up from germline, CDR1 is SGHKS and CDR2 is YYEKEE (reference sequence). The CDR3 nucleotides are TGTGCCAGCAGCGTCGCAGGGGATAGCTCCTACGAGCAGTACTTC. Translated, it gives CASSVAGDSSYEQYF.

V and J are TRBV6-2 or TRBV6-3 and TRBJ1-2; 9 bases align to TRBD1. CDR1 MNHEY and CDR2 SVGEGT come from the germline V gene. The CDR3 is 14 residues long. Losses at the gene ends were 6 bases for V and 8 bases for J; bases not matched to a gene: 10. CDR3 sequence reads: CASSPGTGRSGYTF. CDR3 DNA sequence: TGTGCCAGCAGCCCCGGGACAGGGAGGAGCGGCTACACCTTC.

The chain is built from TRBV5-1 and TRBJ1-4; no firm D call. Germline V lookup: CDR1 SGHRS, CDR2 YFSETQ. CDR3 size: 15 residues. V was clipped by 2 bases and J by 4 bases, with 12 bases between them. The DNA for the CDR3 is TGCGCCAGCAGCTTTAACAACCCTAGTAATGAAAAACTGTTTTTT. Amino acid sequence: CASSFNNPSNEKLFF.

The chain is built from TRBV7-8 and TRBJ2-2; TRBD2 agrees at 10 bases. Germline-derived CDR1 and CDR2 are SGHVS and FQNEAQ. The CDR3 runs 16 residues. V trimming: 5 bases; J trimming: 0 bases; junction bases outside the gene matches: 3. The CDR3 sequence: CASSLTSGSNTGELFF. CDR3 DNA: TGTGCCAGCAGCCTGACTAGCGGGTCGAACACCGGGGAGCTGTTTTTT.

This chain links TRBV21-1 with TRBJ2-3; the D segment call TRBD1 is taken from the table without a DNA check. TRBV21-1 is a documented pseudogene. The CDR3 covers 14 residues. Here the CDR3 reads CASPGTGIADTQYF. The CDR3 DNA reads TGTGCCAGCCCCGGGACAGGGATAGCAGATACGCAGTATTTT.

This clone occurred a few times. This sequence joins TRBV9 and TRBJ1-1; D gene ambiguous. Trimming removed 6 bases at V and 4 bases at J, with 19 bases between. The CDR3 is made up of 15 amino acids. Germline-derived CDR1 and CDR2 are SGDLS and YYNGEE. The CDR3 protein is CASTRTGMIGTEAFF. The CDR3, as DNA: TGTGCCAGCACCAGAACCGGGATGATCGGCACTGAAGCTTTCTTT.

The rearrangement links TRBV2 to TRBJ1-2, with D perhaps matching TRBD1 (5 bases). V shed 5 bases and J shed 2 bases, with 9 bases lying between them. This CDR3 has 13 amino acids. Germline CDR1 SNHLY, CDR2 FYNNEI. CDR3 coding DNA: TGTGCCAGCAGTCCCAGGGAAAACTATGGCTACACCTTC. Its protein product is CASSPRENYGYTF.

This sequence joins TRBV5-5 and TRBJ1-6; D gene uncertain. Trimming removed 1 base at V and 0 bases at J, with 8 bases between. The CDR3 length is 16 residues. Germline lookup yields CDR1 SGHKS and CDR2 YYEKEE (reference sequence). This chain's CDR3 is CASSLSGSSYNSPLHF. CDR3 nucleotides: TGTGCCAGCAGCTTGTCCGGGAGCTCCTATAATTCACCCCTCCACTTT.

This chain links TRBV27 with TRBJ2-3, with 7 nucleotides matching TRBD2. V lost 5 bases, J lost 0 bases, and 8 bases stayed unmatched. The CDR3 covers 16 residues. In germline, CDR1 is MNHEY, CDR2 SMNVEV (reference sequence). The CDR3 nucleotides are TGTGCCAGCAGTCTTGATATTAGCGGGAGCACAGATACGCAGTATTTT. Its protein is CASSLDISGSTDTQYF.

The sample holds one count of this clone. The chain recombines TRBV3-1 (or the pseudogene TRBV3-2) with TRBJ2-7; 12 bases are shared with TRBD2. The V and J ends lost 6 bases and 4 bases, in that order; junction bases with no gene match: 7. The V gene's germline CDR1 is LGHDT and CDR2 YNNKEL (reference sequence). The CDR3 covers 15 residues. The CDR3 sequence: CASRPRLAGDYEQYF. The DNA for the CDR3 is TGTGCCAGCAGACCAAGACTAGCGGGAGATTACGAGCAGTACTTC.

The chain couples TRBV12-3 or TRBV12-4 to TRBJ2-1, with 10 bases that match TRBD2. The CDR3 is 13 residues long. Trimming removed 7 bases from V and 7 bases from J; junction bases left unmatched: 4. The CDR3 bases are TGTGCCAGCAAGCTAGCGGGAGTGAATGAGCAGTTCTTC. Its translation: CASKLAGVNEQFF.

This chain connects TRBV19 to TRBJ1-5; D gene ambiguous. The CDR3 covers 13 residues. V was shortened by 9 bases and J by 6 bases, with 15 bases between the two germline ends. CDR1 and CDR2 (germline): LNHDA, SQIVND (reference sequence). The CDR3 spells CASHTPGSQPQHF. The CDR3 bases are TGTGCCAGCCATACCCCGGGTAGTCAGCCCCAGCATTTT.

The genes are TRBV19 and TRBJ2-2, with 9 positions matching TRBD2. Germline CDR1 is LNHDA and CDR2 is SQIVND (reference sequence). This CDR3 is built from 17 residues. Trimming took 7 bases from V and 1 from J; bases not matched to a gene: 10. CDR3 in amino acids: CASTPRSAGGNTGELFF. Written as DNA, the CDR3 is TGTGCCAGTACTCCCCGTTCAGCGGGGGGGAACACCGGGGAGCTGTTTTTT.

The chain is built from TRBV9 and TRBJ2-3; 7 nucleotides agree with TRBD2. The trim removed 3 bases at V and 2 bases at J, leaving 6 bases unmatched. CDR1 and CDR2 (germline): SGDLS, YYNGEE. The CDR3 is made up of 15 amino acids. The CDR3 DNA reads TGTGCCAGCAGCGCGGCTAGCGGACTCACAGATACGCAGTATTTT. This gives the protein CASSAASGLTDTQYF. The variable domain in full, completed from reference TRBV9 and TRBJ2-3, reads DSGVTQTPKHLITATGQRVTLRCSPRSGDLSVYWYQQSLDQGLQFLIQYYNGEERAKGNILERFSAQQFPDLHSELNLSSLELGDSALYFCASSAASGLTDTQYFGPGTRLTVL.

The chain recombines TRBV9 with TRBJ2-7; 12 bases are a match to TRBD1. Trimming removed 0 bases from V and 4 bases from J; junction bases left unmatched: 5. The germline CDR1 and CDR2 sequences are SGDLS and YYNGEE. CDR3 size: 16 residues. The CDR3 DNA reads as TGTGCCAGCAGCGTAGGGGACAGGGGGCCGACTTACGAGCAGTACTTC. Its translation: CASSVGDRGPTYEQYF. The full variable domain, its missing parts supplied by reference TRBV9 and TRBJ2-7, is DSGVTQTPKHLITATGQRVTLRCSPRSGDLSVYWYQQSLDQGLQFLIQYYNGEERAKGNILERFSAQQFPDLHSELNLSSLELGDSALYFCASSVGDRGPTYEQYFGPGTRLTVT.

J is TRBJ2-5 and V is TRBV15, with D tentatively TRBD2 (6 bases). CDR1 LNHNV and CDR2 YYDKDF come from the germline V gene (reference sequence). The CDR3 runs to 16 residues. V shed 0 bases and J shed 3 bases, with 14 bases lying between them. The CDR3 region is CATSRDAGSPKETQYF. CDR3 coding DNA: TGTGCCACCAGCAGAGATGCGGGATCTCCAAAAGAGACCCAGTACTTC.

The rearrangement uses TRBV19 and TRBJ1-5; possible D gene TRBD1, 6 bases. CDR3 length: 14 amino acids. V was clipped by 4 bases and J by 6 bases, with 13 bases between them. The germline V gene has CDR1 LNHDA and CDR2 SQIVND (reference sequence). The CDR3 DNA is TGTGCCAGTAGTAATCCGGGGGGGGCTCAGCCCCAGCATTTT. It encodes CASSNPGGAQPQHF.

The J gene is TRBJ1-4, the V gene TRBV5-1; 10 positions agree with TRBD1. This CDR3 has 15 residues. Germline V gene data show CDR1 as SGHRS and CDR2 as YFSETQ. Losses at the gene ends were 4 bases for V and 6 bases for J; bases not matched to a gene: 6. The CDR3 protein is CASSETGTGDEKLFF. The CDR3 nucleotides are TGCGCCAGCAGCGAGACCGGGACAGGGGATGAAAAACTGTTTTTT.

The genes are TRBV6-5 and TRBJ1-2; D gene unclear. Looked up from germline, CDR1 is MNHEY and CDR2 is SVGAGI. The ends were cut back, 10 bases at V and 7 bases at J, with 16 bases in the middle. CDR3 size: 12 residues. The CDR3 sequence is CATGVSPGGYTF. DNA for the CDR3: TGTGCCACCGGGGTCTCACCAGGTGGCTACACCTTC.

This chain joins TRBV6-5 and TRBJ1-3; D gene uncertain. This CDR3 is 15 amino acids long. Germline V gene lookup returns CDR1 MNHEY and CDR2 SVGAGI. V lost 2 bases and J lost 0, with 8 bases in between. The CDR3 DNA follows: TGTGCCAGCAGTTACGGAGCGATCTCTGGAAACACCATATATTTT. Amino acids: CASSYGAISGNTIYF.

The J gene is TRBJ1-1, the V gene TRBV5-4, with 7 positions matching TRBD1. The germline CDR1 and CDR2 sequences are SGHNT and YYREEE (reference sequence). With V trimmed by 0 bases and J by 1 base, 3 bases remained unmatched. CDR3 length equals 15 residues. CDR3 region: CASSLVGTENTEAFF. DNA of the CDR3: TGTGCCAGCAGCTTGGTAGGGACAGAGAACACTGAAGCTTTCTTT.